These 30 T cell receptor beta chains share one sample of origin, sequenced in a study of tumor-infiltrating lymphocytes in oesophageal squamous cell carcinoma listed by TCRdb under 2016. The library was prepared using PCR. Sequenced on an Illumina HiSeq 2000. Using fastp at Q25 and MiXCR, TCRdb reprocessed the public reads and kept productive beta chains. CDR3 protein sequences are deduplicated, and each keeps its most common genes and DNA. For this sample there are about 12,000 distinct CDR3 sequences; about three fifths appear just once. The ten top clones hold less than 35% of the sample. The sequencing input was esophageal tumor tissue. The receptors here all came from a female donor with esophageal squamous cell carcinoma.

Only a few counts were recorded for this clonotype. The rearrangement links TRBV7-8 to TRBJ2-7; tentatively, D is TRBD1 (6 bases). The J call may be incorrect, as the DNA end agrees better with TRBJ2-5. This CDR3 spans 15 amino acids. Germline CDR1 and CDR2: SGHVS and FQNEAQ. CDR3 sequence reads: CASSSSGTMRETQYF. CDR3 DNA sequence: TGTGCCAGCAGCTCTTCCGGGACAATGAGGGAGACCCAGTACTTC.

This clonotype was seen a few times. Just one base apart from a much larger clone, this may be a read error. The chain's CDR3 is CASSLSSSYEQFF. The CDR3 DNA is TGTGCCAGCAGTTTATCGAGCTCCTACGAGCAGTTCTTC. The V and J genes are TRBV12-3 or TRBV12-4 and TRBJ2-7; D is unresolved. The DNA end is a closer match to TRBJ2-1, so the J assignment may be wrong. This CDR3 has 13 residues.

This clonotype was counted a few times. The chain is built from TRBV7-9 and TRBJ2-5; D remains unclear. The J call is uncertain, as TRBJ2-7 better fits the DNA end. This CDR3 comprises 13 residues. Germline CDR1 reads SEHNR; CDR2 reads FQNEAQ (reference sequence). The CDR3 DNA reads as TGTGCCAGCAGCCCCTTGGGGTCCTACGAGCAGTACTTC. As protein: CASSPLGSYEQYF.

This chain connects TRBV24-1 to TRBJ2-1; 13 nucleotides match TRBD2. The CDR3 sequence is 20 residues long. The V gene's germline CDR1 is KGHDR and CDR2 SFDVKD. Trimming at V came to 1 base and at J to 8 bases, leaving 16 bases not matched to a gene. Here the CDR3 reads CATSDFPPTTSGRAFHEQFF. The CDR3 DNA sequence: TGTGCCACCAGTGATTTCCCCCCTACTACTAGCGGGAGGGCCTTCCATGAGCAGTTCTTC.

This clonotype has at least ten counts. Possible read error: a much larger clone is one base away. This chain connects TRBV7-9 to TRBJ2-5, with TRBD1 identical over 9 bases. The ends lost 5 bases at V and 11 bases at J; junction bases unmatched: 15. The CDR3 has 15 residues. Per the germline V gene, CDR1 is SEHNR and CDR2 is FQNEAQ (reference sequence). CDR3 sequence (DNA): TGTGCCAGCAGCCATCCGGGACAGGGATTGCATGAGCAGTACTTC. Its translation is CASSHPGQGLHEQYF.

V and J are TRBV7-3 and TRBJ2-7; 8 bases map to TRBD2. The DNA end is more similar to TRBJ2-1, so the J call may be wrong. The CDR3 is 15 residues long. CDR1 and CDR2 from the germline V gene are SGHTA and FQGTGA. The CDR3 here is CASSPIAGPYNEQFF. The CDR3 nucleotides read TGTGCCAGCAGCCCGATAGCGGGACCCTACAATGAGCAGTTCTTC.

The chain couples TRBV7-3 to TRBJ2-4, with 7 bases aligning to TRBD2. Germline CDR1 SGHTA, CDR2 FQGTGA. Unmatched junction bases numbered 20, after V lost 5 bases and J lost 13 bases. There are 16 residues in the CDR3. This chain's CDR3 is CASSPPGGGGNNEQYF. The CDR3 DNA reads TGTGCCAGCAGCCCGCCGGGAGGAGGAGGCAACAATGAGCAGTACTTC. Full variable domain (outside the CDR3, taken from reference TRBV7-3 and TRBJ2-4): GAGVSQTPSNKVTEKGKYVELRCDPISGHTALYWYRQSLGQGPEFLIYFQGTGAADDSGLPNDRFFAVRPEGSVSTLKIQRTERGDSAVYLCASSPPGGGGNNEQYFGAGTRLSVL.

This clonotype has at least ten counts. One end of the junction does not line up with germline, which may come from a read error. The chain couples TRBV7-2 to TRBJ2-7, with 7 positions matching TRBD1. From germline, CDR1 is SGHTA and CDR2 FQGNSA. CDR3 size: 15 residues. CDR3 protein: CASGLGGQTYNEQYF. CDR3 DNA: TGTGCCAGCGGCTTAGGGGGACAGACATACAATGAACAGTACTTC.

This clonotype was counted a single time. This rearrangement joins TRBV28 to TRBJ1-2, with D tentatively TRBD1 (6 bases). V lost 3 bases, J lost 0 bases, and 8 bases lay in between. Looked up from germline, CDR1 is MDHEN and CDR2 is SYDVKM. The CDR3 contains 14 residues. The CDR3 DNA is TGTGCCAGCAGTTTTCAGGGGACTAACTATGGCTACACCTTC. Encoded protein: CASSFQGTNYGYTF.

This rearrangement joins TRBV7-3 to TRBJ1-1; possibly TRBD1 for D (5 bases). The J call may be in error: the DNA end matches TRBJ2-3 better. CDR1 is SGHTA and CDR2 is FQGTGA in the germline V gene. The CDR3 totals 14 residues. CDR3: CASSLMGHPDTQYF. The CDR3 nucleotides read TGTGCCAGCAGCTTAATGGGGCACCCAGATACGCAGTATTTT.

This clonotype was seen a single time. The chain joins TRBV12-3 or TRBV12-4 to TRBJ2-3; D possibly matches TRBD1 or TRBD2 (5 bases each). The V end was cut by 4 bases, the J end by 0 bases, with 11 bases between. This CDR3 is built from 15 residues. The CDR3 coding sequence is TGTGCCAGCAGTTATGTGTGGGACAGCACAGATACGCAGTATTTT. Its protein product is CASSYVWDSTDTQYF.

A word on this clonotype: No conserved phenylalanine or tryptophan is present at the end of the CDR3, so a read error is the likely explanation. The chain employs TRBV10-1 and TRBJ2-5, with D perhaps matching TRBD2 (6 bases). The DNA end is more similar to TRBJ2-7, so the J call may be wrong. The germline gives CDR1 WNHNN, CDR2 SYGVQD (reference sequence). The CDR3 extends over 14 amino acids. The CDR3 sequence is CATRNGGAFYEQYS. CDR3 in DNA: TGCGCCACCCGGAACGGAGGGGCCTTCTACGAGCAGTACTCC.

The V call is TRBV7-8, the J call TRBJ2-3; maybe TRBD1 (5 bases). The J call may be incorrect, as the DNA end agrees better with TRBJ1-1. The germline V gene encodes CDR1 SGHVS and CDR2 FQNEAQ. This CDR3 is 14 amino acids long. The CDR3 loop is CASSRDRANTEAFF. The CDR3 bases are TGTGCCAGCAGCCGCGACAGAGCGAACACTGAAGCTTTCTTT.

V gene TRBV28 combines with J gene TRBJ2-5; a possible D gene is TRBD2 (6 bases). This CDR3 is built from 12 residues. CDR1 is MDHEN, CDR2 SYDVKM, per germline. The CDR3 bases are TGTTCTACGGGAGAGCAGCAAGAGACCCAGTACTTC. This codes for CSTGEQQETQYF.

The chain combines TRBV28 with TRBJ2-3; 8 bases match TRBD2. From germline, CDR1 is MDHEN and CDR2 SYDVKM. Germline trimming cut 3 bases from V and 11 bases from J; bases unmatched to any gene: 10. The CDR3 runs to 14 residues. CDR3 coding DNA: TGTGCCAGCAGTTTCCAGCGGGAGCCCTACGAGCAGTATTTT. Its translation: CASSFQREPYEQYF. Full variable domain (missing parts from reference TRBV28 and TRBJ2-3): DVKVTQSSRYLVKRTGEKVFLECVQDMDHENMFWYRQDPGLGLRLIYFSYDVKMKEKGDIPEGYSVSREKKERFSLILESASTNQTSMYLCASSFQREPYEQYFGPGTRLTVL.

This clonotype has just a few counts. This chain connects TRBV15 to TRBJ1-1; possible D gene TRBD1, 5 bases. The V gene lost 1 base and the J gene lost 4 bases, with 13 bases spanning the gap. The CDR3 covers 15 residues. CDR1 is LNHNV, CDR2 YYDKDF, per germline (reference sequence). CDR3 bases: TGTGCCACCAGCAGAGGGACAACGGCTGGCACTGAAGCTTTCTTT. It is translated as CATSRGTTAGTEAFF.

This clonotype is labeled as medium-sized (0.01 to 0.1%). The chain recombines TRBV28 with TRBJ1-2; D is undetermined. V lost 2 bases to trimming and J lost 1 base, with 14 bases between them. Germline CDR1 reads MDHEN; CDR2 reads SYDVKM. The CDR3 runs 16 residues. Written as DNA, the CDR3 is TGTGCCAGCAGTTTAGGTGGAGGGAATCTTAACTATGGCTACACCTTC. This gives the protein CASSLGGGNLNYGYTF.

The chain uses TRBV6-1 and TRBJ2-5; D gene unclear. CDR1 MNHNS and CDR2 SASEGT come from the germline V gene. The germline V and J ends were trimmed by 4 bases and 7 bases, with 13 bases remaining between them. The CDR3 is 13 amino acids. CDR3 nucleotide sequence: TGTGCCAGCAGTGTTCCGGTAGCTCGGACCCAGTACTTC. This translates into CASSVPVARTQYF.

The V gene is TRBV6-5, the J gene TRBJ1-1; weak D call: TRBD1 (6 bases). The CDR3 is 11 amino acids. Germline CDR1 MNHEY, CDR2 SVGAGI. Trimming left V 6 bases short and J 10 bases short, with 12 bases between. This chain's CDR3 is CASRSTGLAFF. CDR3 nucleotides: TGTGCCAGCAGGAGCACAGGGTTAGCTTTCTTT.

This clonotype was counted at least ten times. The chain has TRBV18 and TRBJ2-1; D possibly corresponds to TRBD2 (6 bases). This CDR3 comprises 14 residues. V was cut by 9 bases and J by 5 bases, with 17 bases left in between. Germline CDR1 is KGHSH and CDR2 is LQKENI. The CDR3 loop is CASHRDLAHNEQFF. The CDR3 DNA reads as TGTGCCAGTCACCGGGACTTAGCACACAATGAGCAGTTCTTC. Supplemented by reference TRBV18 and TRBJ2-1, the full variable domain reads NAGVMQNPRHLVRRRGQEARLRCSPMKGHSHVYWYRQLPEEGLKFMVYLQKENIIDESGMPKERFSAEFPKEGPSILRIQQVVRGDSAAYFCASHRDLAHNEQFFGPGTRLTVL.

Concerning this clonotype: Since the CDR3 does not end with the conserved phenylalanine or tryptophan, this likely comes from a read error. Because the CDR3's place on the DNA is in doubt, the DNA is left out and the CDR3 is given as listed by TCRdb. The chain links TRBV20-1 to TRBJ2-6; the table's TRBD2 call for D was not verified on the DNA. The CDR3 numbers 19 amino acids, ends counted. Looked up from germline, CDR1 is DFQATT and CDR2 is SNEGSKA (reference sequence). The CDR3 spells CSARVISGGTSYNEQFFGA.

Concerning this clonotype itself: The junction differs from germline at one of its ends, possibly a read error. The chain combines TRBV7-6 with TRBJ2-5; 14 bases are a match to TRBD2. The J call is uncertain, as TRBJ2-1 better fits the DNA end. Germline loops: CDR1 SGHVS, CDR2 FNYEAQ. The CDR3 runs to 18 residues. The CDR3 DNA follows: TGTGCTAGCAGCTTAGTAAGGACTAGCGGGGGGCTTTACAATGAGCAGTTCTTC. It translates to CASSLVRTSGGLYNEQFF.

Worth noting for this clonotype: The conserved final phenylalanine or tryptophan is absent from the CDR3, which likely points to a read error. It is unclear where the CDR3 begins or ends on the DNA, so no DNA is shown, and the CDR3 is as TCRdb lists it. The chain uses TRBV7-2 and TRBJ2-5. Ends included, the CDR3 has 13 residues. Germline V lookup: CDR1 SGHTA, CDR2 FQGNSA. The CDR3 sequence is CASSLHYEQYFGN.

The chain has TRBV7-3 and TRBJ2-5; D is ambiguous. The J call is in doubt because the DNA end fits TRBJ2-1 better. Germline loops: CDR1 SGHTA, CDR2 FQGTGA. This CDR3 is 13 amino acids long. The CDR3 sequence: CASSLSPYNEQFF. The CDR3 coding sequence is TGTGCCAGCAGCTTAAGTCCCTACAATGAGCAGTTCTTC.

The V and J genes are TRBV7-3 and TRBJ2-1; D is possibly TRBD2 (5 bases). The length of the CDR3 is 13 residues. Germline-derived CDR1 and CDR2 are SGHTA and FQGTGA. V lost 5 bases and J lost 5, with 10 bases in between. CDR3 nucleotide sequence: TGTGCCAGCAGCCAAGGGAGCCACAATGAGCAGTTCTTC. Translation gives CASSQGSHNEQFF.

The chain combines TRBV7-9 with TRBJ2-5, with 9 bases identical to TRBD2. The end of the DNA is better explained by TRBJ2-7, so the J call may be wrong. This CDR3 comprises 14 residues. Germline V gene sequence: CDR1 SEHNR, CDR2 FQNEAQ (reference sequence). DNA for the CDR3: TGTGCCAGCAGCCCGGGGACTAGCTTCAACGAGCAGTACTTC. This sequence encodes CASSPGTSFNEQYF.

J is TRBJ2-4 and V is TRBV11-1; TRBD1 is a possible D gene (6 bases). V lost 3 bases and J lost 13, with 22 bases in between. CDR3 size: 15 residues. Germline V gene sequence: CDR1 SGHAT, CDR2 FQDESV (reference sequence). CDR3 amino acids: CASSLVGGSGDTQYF. CDR3 sequence (DNA): TGTGCCAGCAGCTTGGTTGGGGGCTCAGGAGATACGCAGTACTTC.

V and J are TRBV7-3 and TRBJ2-3, with TRBD2 matching 10 bases. The CDR3 totals 14 residues. The ends lost 5 bases at V and 6 bases at J; junction bases unmatched: 5. Germline loops: CDR1 SGHTA, CDR2 FQGTGA. In DNA, the CDR3 is TGTGCCAGCAGCCATCCGGGACTAGCGGATACGCAGTATTTT. This sequence encodes CASSHPGLADTQYF.

This clonotype has a handful of counts. The chain is built from TRBV7-6 and TRBJ2-7, with TRBD2 as a possible D gene (5 bases). The J call is in doubt because the DNA end fits TRBJ2-1 better. The germline V gene has CDR1 SGHVS and CDR2 FNYEAQ. This CDR3 contains 12 residues. CDR3 DNA: TGTGCCAGCAGCCCTGTGGGAGCGGAGCAGTTCTTC. Its protein is CASSPVGAEQFF.

J is TRBJ1-1 and V is TRBV6-1, with D unresolved. V was shortened by 2 bases and J by 5 bases, with 12 bases between the two germline ends. Germline CDR1 is MNHNS and CDR2 is SASEGT. CDR3 length: 14 amino acids. The CDR3 loop is CASSEYDPGTEAFF. The CDR3 DNA is TGTGCCAGCAGTGAATACGACCCGGGAACTGAAGCTTTCTTT.